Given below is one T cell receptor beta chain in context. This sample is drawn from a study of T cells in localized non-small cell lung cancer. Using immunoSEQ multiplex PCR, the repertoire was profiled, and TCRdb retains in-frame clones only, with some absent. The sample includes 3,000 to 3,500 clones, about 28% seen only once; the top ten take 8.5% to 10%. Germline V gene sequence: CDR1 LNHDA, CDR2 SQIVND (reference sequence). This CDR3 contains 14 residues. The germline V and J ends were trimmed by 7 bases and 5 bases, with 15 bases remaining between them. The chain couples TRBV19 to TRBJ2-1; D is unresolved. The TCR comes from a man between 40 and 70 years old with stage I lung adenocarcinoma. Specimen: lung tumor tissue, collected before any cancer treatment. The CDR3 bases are TGTGCCAGTAAGAAACCTAACATCCACAATGAGCAGTTCTTC. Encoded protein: CASKKPNIHNEQFF.